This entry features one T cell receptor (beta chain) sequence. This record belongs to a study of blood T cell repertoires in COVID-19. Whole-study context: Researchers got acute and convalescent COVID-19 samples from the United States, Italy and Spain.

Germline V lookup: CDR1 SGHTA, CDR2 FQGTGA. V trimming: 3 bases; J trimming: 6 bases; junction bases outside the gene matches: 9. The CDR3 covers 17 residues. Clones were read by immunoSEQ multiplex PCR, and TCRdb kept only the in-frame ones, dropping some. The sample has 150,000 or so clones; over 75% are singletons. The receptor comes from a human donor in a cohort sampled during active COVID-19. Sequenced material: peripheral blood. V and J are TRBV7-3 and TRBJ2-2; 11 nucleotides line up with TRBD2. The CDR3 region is CASSFRGLAASPGELFF. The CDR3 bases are TGTGCCAGCAGCTTCCGGGGACTAGCGGCCTCACCCGGGGAGCTGTTTTTT. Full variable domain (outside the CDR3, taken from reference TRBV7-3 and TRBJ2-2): GAGVSQTPSNKVTEKGKYVELRCDPISGHTALYWYRQSLGQGPEFLIYFQGTGAADDSGLPNDRFFAVRPEGSVSTLKIQRTERGDSAVYLCASSFRGLAASPGELFFGEGSRLTVL.